This TCR beta chain is drawn from a study of radiotherapy plus CTLA-4 blockade in lung cancer. Study details: Disease control was achieved by 31% of patients, and objective responses by 15% to 20%. Study-wide results and limits: Blood TCR clones of tumor origin expanded after radiotherapy plus ipilimumab. Dynamics of early blood T cell clones, together with interferon-beta, were reportedly the best predictors of response.

It was focal radiation plus CTLA-4 blockade with ipilimumab that patients with chemo-refractory metastatic non-small-cell lung cancer received. Notes on this clone: Its target is unknown.

The CDR3 extends over 14 amino acids. Germline CDR1 SGHRS, CDR2 YFSETQ. The V gene lost 0 bases and the J gene lost 2 bases, with 3 bases spanning the gap. Sequencing was performed with immunoSEQ multiplex PCR; in TCRdb, only in-frame clones are kept and a portion is missing. The repertoire holds around 82,000 clones, with more than 75% as singletons. The specimen was peripheral blood, collected from a patient treated with radiotherapy plus ipilimumab. This sequence joins TRBV5-1 and TRBJ1-6; no firm D call. The receptor comes from a human donor with non-small cell lung cancer that progressed on radiotherapy plus ipilimumab. DNA of the CDR3: TGCGCCAGCAGCTTGGACACCTATAATTCACCCCTCCACTTT. Protein sequence: CASSLDTYNSPLHF.